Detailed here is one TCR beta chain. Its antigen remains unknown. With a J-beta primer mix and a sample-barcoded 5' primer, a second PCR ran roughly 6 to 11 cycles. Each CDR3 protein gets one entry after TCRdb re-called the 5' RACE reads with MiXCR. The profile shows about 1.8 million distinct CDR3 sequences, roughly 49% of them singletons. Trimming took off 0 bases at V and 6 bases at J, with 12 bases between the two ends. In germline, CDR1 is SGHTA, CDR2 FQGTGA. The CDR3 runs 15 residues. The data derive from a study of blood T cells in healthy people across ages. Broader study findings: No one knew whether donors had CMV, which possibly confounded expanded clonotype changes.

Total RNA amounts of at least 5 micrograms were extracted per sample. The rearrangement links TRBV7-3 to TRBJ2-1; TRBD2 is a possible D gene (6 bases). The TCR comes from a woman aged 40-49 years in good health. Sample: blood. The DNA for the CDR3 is TGTGCCAGCAGCTTAACGGCGGGGACTCCCAATGAGCAGTTCTTC. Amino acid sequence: CASSLTAGTPNEQFF. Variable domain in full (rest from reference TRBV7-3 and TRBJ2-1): GAGVSQTPSNKVTEKGKYVELRCDPISGHTALYWYRQSLGQGPEFLIYFQGTGAADDSGLPNDRFFAVRPEGSVSTLKIQRTERGDSAVYLCASSLTAGTPNEQFFGPGTRLTVL.